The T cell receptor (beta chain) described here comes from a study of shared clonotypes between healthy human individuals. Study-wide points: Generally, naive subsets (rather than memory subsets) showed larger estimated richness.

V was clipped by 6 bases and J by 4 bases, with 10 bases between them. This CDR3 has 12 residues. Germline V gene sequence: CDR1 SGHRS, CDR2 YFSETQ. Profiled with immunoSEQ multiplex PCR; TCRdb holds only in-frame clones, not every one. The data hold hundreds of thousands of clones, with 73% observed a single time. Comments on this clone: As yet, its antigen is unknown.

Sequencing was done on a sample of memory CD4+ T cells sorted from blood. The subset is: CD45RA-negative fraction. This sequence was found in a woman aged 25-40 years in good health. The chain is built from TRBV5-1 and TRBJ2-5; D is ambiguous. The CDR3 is CASTMRGETQYF. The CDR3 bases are TGCGCCAGCACTATGCGAGGAGAGACCCAGTACTTC.